There are a few counts of the clone carrying this T cell receptor (beta chain). Its specificity is unknown. Indicated time point: patch test 2, 6 weeks after DPC sensitization. Sample treatment: therapeutic diphenylcyclopropenone sensitization with weekly scalp DPC. Investigators collected blood before applying each patch test. This entry belongs to a study of human T cells and chemical hapten exposure. Study background: There were weekly diphenylcyclopropenone doses to the scalp for patients throughout the roughly 22-week study. Reading of the patch tests, which applied 0.01% DPC to the upper back, occurred at 6 days.

Notes on the study in general: Following DPC sensitization, TCRs present above 1 in 1000 frequency showed no change.

The V gene lost 5 bases and the J gene lost 3 bases, with 11 bases spanning the gap. CDR1 MNHEY and CDR2 SVGEGT come from the germline V gene. This CDR3 comprises 13 residues. TCRdb recomputed calls from the RACE reads with MiXCR, one row per CDR3 protein. The repertoire has about 55,000 distinct CDR3 sequences, just under 10% of them found once; the top ten carry less than 2%. This specimen consisted of whole blood, obtained in connection with sensitization to the hapten diphenylcyclopropenone (DPC). This TCR was sampled from a woman between 45 and 65 years old with alopecia areata. Some clones in this sample may be carry-over from other donors' samples. This sequence joins TRBV6-2 or TRBV6-3 and TRBJ2-7; no definite D call. The CDR3 sequence: CASSDPGGYEQYF. The CDR3 DNA reads as TGTGCCAGCAGTGACCCGGGCGGCTACGAGCAGTACTTC.